This T cell receptor (beta chain) was identified during a study of CD8+CD57+ T cells in acquired aplastic anemia. All sequencing subjects had displayed CD8+CD57+ cell expansion on flow cytometry. There was no therapy given to any patient before the blood sampling took place. The template used for profiling TCR beta VDJ and CDR3 was genomic DNA. TCRdb itself ran the reads through MiXCR, one entry per CDR3 protein. The sample lists roughly 180,000 distinct CDR3 sequences; roughly 63% were seen once. The CDR3 has 16 residues. The V gene's germline CDR1 is SGHTA and CDR2 FQGNSA. Deletions cut 1 base from V and 1 base from J, with 11 bases between.

This sequence was found in a human donor with aplastic anemia. The sample was sorted CD4+, CD8+, or CD8+CD57+ T cells (not recorded which) from PBMCs. This rearrangement joins TRBV7-2 to TRBJ1-3; D not resolved. CDR3 amino acids: CASSLGPVESGNTIYF. The CDR3 region has the DNA TGTGCCAGCAGCTTAGGCCCGGTCGAATCTGGAAACACCATATATTTT.